This note documents a single TCR beta chain sequence. This sample is drawn from a study of response to subunit inactivated influenza vaccine. TCRdb re-called the RT-PCR reads through MiXCR, storing one row per CDR3 protein. The sample carries 500,000 to 600,000 distinct CDR3 sequences, about 11% recorded once. The junction had 5 bases not matched to a gene; V was cut back by 3 bases and J by 1 base. This CDR3 has 16 amino acids. Germline CDR1 is MNHEY and CDR2 is SMNVEV (reference sequence). These records were also assigned to another study, of T cells expressing NK-cell markers. In that study: Researchers built TCR beta cDNA using 5'RACE template switching with UMIs. It was sorted CD3+CD56-NKG2C+, CD3+CD56+NKG2C- and CD3+CD56+NKG2C+ T cells that provided the TCR beta repertoires. Within the sequenced cohort of eight donors, seven exhibited HCMV seropositivity and one was seronegative. Among CD8+ T cells from about six donors, dominant NKG2C+ clonotypes accounted for about 1.0-8%.

Sequenced here: PBMCs from blood, sampled on the day of vaccination. V and J are TRBV27 and TRBJ2-3, with 9 bases lining up with TRBD1. This TCR was recovered from a man aged 50 or older who received an inactivated influenza vaccine. The DNA of the CDR3 is TGTGCCAGCAGTTTTCTCCGGACAGGGGGCACAGATACGCAGTATTTT. It specifies CASSFLRTGGTDTQYF.